This T cell receptor (beta chain) was obtained from a study of blood T cells in healthy people across ages. The sample, approximately 10 milliliters of peripheral blood, was drawn from each donor. Whole-study results and caveats: TCR beta diversity, measured per million T cells, fell in a roughly linear way with age. Long-lived and aged donors differed, with more naive CD4+ cells and higher diversity in the long-lived.

Next came a second PCR, run for about 7 to 12 cycles, which used a sample-barcoded 5' primer along with a J-beta primer mix. One entry per CDR3 protein results from TCRdb running MiXCR on the 5' RACE reads. The table shows around 2 million distinct CDR3 sequences, with 39% occurring only once. In regard to this clonotype: Its antigen is undetermined.

Specimen: blood. The TCR comes from a human donor in good health.

The CDR3: CASSRQGPSSYNEQFF. In nucleotides, the CDR3 is TGCGCCAGCAGCAGACAGGGGCCGAGCTCCTACAATGAGCAGTTCTTC. The V call is TRBV5-1, the J call TRBJ2-1, with 8 bases aligning to TRBD1. This CDR3 has 16 amino acids. Germline V gives CDR1 SGHRS, CDR2 YFSETQ. With 4 bases clipped from V and 0 bases from J, the junction kept 6 bases outside the gene matches.